This T cell receptor (beta chain) was retrieved from a study of cytomegalovirus exposure and HLA in healthy donors. Study-level background: An analysis done earlier identified 120 million or so unique TCR beta sequences from about 179 million T cells.

Trimming removed 1 base from V and 15 bases from J, with 22 bases in between. The CDR3 is 15 residues long. Germline V gene data show CDR1 as MGHRA and CDR2 as YSYEKL. Findings and caveats of the study: There were some public TCRs occurring in many donors, but most TCR sequences were rare.

In the case of this clone: Antigen: not known.

The PCR had 60 Vbeta and 13 Jbeta primers. The assay was immunoSEQ multiplex PCR, and TCRdb's table has in-frame clones only and misses some. The sample holds around 120,000 clones, approximately 82% seen once. The specimen sequenced was PBMCs. The J gene is TRBJ2-1, the V gene TRBV4-1; possibly TRBD1 for D (5 bases). This sequence originates from a man between 50 and 59 years old in good health and CMV-seronegative. This chain's CDR3 is CASSQGGNVWARMFF. In nucleotides, the CDR3 is TGCGCCAGCAGCCAAGGGGGCAATGTCTGGGCCCGGATGTTCTTC.